Presented here are 23 T cell receptor beta chains from one specimen sequenced in a study of cytomegalovirus exposure and HLA in healthy donors. The repertoire was sequenced with immunoSEQ multiplex PCR; TCRdb's copy has only in-frame clones and lacks some. The sample consists of approximately 90,000 clones, 93% of them appearing once. The sequencing sample was made of PBMCs. These receptor sequences come from a woman in her 30s in good health and CMV-seropositive.

The chain employs TRBV4-3 and TRBJ1-5, with D perhaps TRBD1 (5 bases). V lost 4 bases to trimming and J lost 6 bases, with 10 bases between them. Germline CDR1 is LGHNA and CDR2 is YSLEER. This CDR3 has 13 residues. This CDR3 is CASSREGSQPQHF. In DNA form, the CDR3 reads TGCGCCAGCAGCCGAGAGGGGAGTCAGCCCCAGCATTTT.

The CDR3 loop is CASSYTDRNTEAFF. In DNA, the CDR3 is TGTGCCAGCAGTTACACGGACAGGAACACTGAAGCTTTCTTT. This chain connects TRBV6-5 to TRBJ1-1; D perhaps matches TRBD1 (6 bases). V dropped 2 bases and J dropped 1 base, with 8 bases sitting between them. The CDR3 has 14 residues. From germline, CDR1 is MNHEY and CDR2 SVGAGI.

J is TRBJ2-1 and V is TRBV29-1, with 9 positions matching TRBD2. There are 14 residues in the CDR3. Germline V gives CDR1 SQVTM, CDR2 ANQGSEA. J lost 7 bases, V lost 3 bases, and 7 bases had no gene match. CDR3 residues: CSVDSAGGPNEQFF. In DNA, the CDR3 is TGCAGCGTTGATTCGGCGGGAGGGCCGAATGAGCAGTTCTTC.

V gene TRBV28 combines with J gene TRBJ1-3; 8 nucleotides match TRBD1. The CDR3 spans 16 residues. Germline-derived CDR1 and CDR2 are MDHEN and SYDVKM. V shed 3 bases, J shed 0 bases, and the junction held 4 bases outside the gene matches. CDR3 protein: CASSFKQGGSGNTIYF. Here the CDR3 DNA reads TGTGCCAGCAGTTTCAAACAGGGGGGCTCTGGAAACACCATATATTTT.

The chain links TRBV7-2 to TRBJ2-2, with D perhaps TRBD2 (5 bases). Trimming took off 5 bases at V and 4 bases at J, with 14 bases between the two ends. The CDR3 covers 15 residues. Germline V gene sequence: CDR1 SGHTA, CDR2 FQGNSA. This CDR3 is CASSHTRFTTGELFF. The CDR3 bases are TGTGCCAGCAGCCATACTAGATTTACCACCGGGGAGCTGTTTTTT.

This clone was counted between two and nine times. The chain joins TRBV25-1 to TRBJ1-1; 8 bases are a match to TRBD1. Germline V gene sequence: CDR1 MGHDK, CDR2 SYGVNS. The CDR3 consists of 11 residues. With V trimmed by 4 bases and J by 11 bases, 3 bases remained unmatched. For the CDR3, the DNA is TGTGCCAGCAGTGGACAGGGGAGGGCTTTCTTT. Residues: CASSGQGRAFF.

The V gene is TRBV28, the J gene TRBJ1-2; 7 bases are a match to TRBD1. The CDR3 runs 15 residues. Trimming removed 8 bases from V and 4 bases from J; junction bases left unmatched: 13. Per germline, CDR1 MDHEN and CDR2 SYDVKM. The chain's CDR3 is CASGVTGKGRYGYTF. In nucleotides, the CDR3 is TGTGCCAGCGGCGTGACAGGGAAGGGTCGCTATGGCTACACCTTC.

CDR3 residues: CASSISSGETQYF. The DNA of the CDR3 is TGTGCCAGTAGTATATCTAGCGGGGAGACCCAGTACTTC. The chain couples TRBV19 to TRBJ2-5; TRBD2 matches at 8 bases. V was clipped by 2 bases and J by 5 bases; unmatched bases: 1. Germline V lookup: CDR1 LNHDA, CDR2 SQIVND (reference sequence). The CDR3 spans 13 residues.

The rearrangement links TRBV28 to TRBJ2-7; possibly TRBD2 for D (7 bases). The CDR3 contains 13 residues. V was trimmed by 7 bases and J by 4 bases, leaving 14 bases between them. The germline CDR1 and CDR2 sequences are MDHEN and SYDVKM. The CDR3 spells CASTLGGAYEQYF. DNA for the CDR3: TGTGCCAGCACCTTAGGGGGGGCGTACGAGCAGTACTTC.

The V gene is TRBV7-2, the J gene TRBJ1-2, with D tentatively TRBD1 (6 bases). The CDR3 runs 12 residues. V was cut by 2 bases and J by 8 bases, with 9 bases left in between. The germline gives CDR1 SGHTA, CDR2 FQGNSA. The CDR3 region is CASSLTGWGYTF. Here the CDR3 DNA reads TGTGCCAGCAGCTTAACAGGGTGGGGCTACACCTTC.

The V call is TRBV5-1, the J call TRBJ2-5; TRBD2 agrees at 7 bases. Germline V lookup: CDR1 SGHRS, CDR2 YFSETQ. V gave up 5 bases and J gave up 3 bases; unmatched junction bases: 7. The CDR3 is 14 amino acids. The CDR3 DNA sequence: TGCGCCAGCAGTCGTAGCCTAGCGGAAGAGACCCAGTACTTC. This translates into CASSRSLAEETQYF.

This clone was observed a handful of times. V and J are TRBV9 and TRBJ2-7; TRBD2 matches 9 bases. There are 15 residues in the CDR3. The V segment lost 0 bases and the J segment 2 bases; nucleotides outside the gene matches: 3. Germline CDR1 reads SGDLS; CDR2 reads YYNGEE. The CDR3 DNA reads TGTGCCAGCAGCGTAGAGCTAGCGGGGCCCTACGAGCAGTACTTC. Translated: CASSVELAGPYEQYF.

The table lists this clone with a count of one. V and J are TRBV13 and TRBJ2-1; 9 nucleotides agree with TRBD1. The CDR3 is 19 residues long. V gave up 5 bases and J gave up 1 base; unmatched junction bases: 15. Germline V gene lookup returns CDR1 PRHDT and CDR2 FYEKMQ (reference sequence). The CDR3 region has the DNA TGTGCCAGCAGCCCCTGGCCTCCGGGACAGGGAGCTTCCTACAATGAGCAGTTCTTC. Protein: CASSPWPPGQGASYNEQFF. The full variable domain, rest sourced from reference TRBV13 and TRBJ2-1, is AAGVIQSPRHLIKEKRETATLKCYPIPRHDTVYWYQQGPGQDPQFLISFYEKMQSDKGSIPDRFSAQQFSDYHSELNMSSLELGDSALYFCASSPWPPGQGASYNEQFFGPGTRLTVL.

This sequence joins TRBV30 and TRBJ2-5; TRBD2 aligns across 13 bases. The CDR3 spans 14 residues. V was clipped by 3 bases and J by 4 bases; unmatched bases: 2. Per germline, CDR1 GTSNPN and CDR2 SVGIG (reference sequence). CDR3 sequence reads: CAWRGLAGRETQYF. CDR3 sequence (DNA): TGTGCCTGGAGGGGACTAGCGGGGAGAGAGACCCAGTACTTC.

The rearrangement joins TRBV28 to TRBJ2-3; TRBD2 matches at 7 bases. CDR1 MDHEN and CDR2 SYDVKM come from the germline V gene. The CDR3 extends over 15 amino acids. V was clipped by 9 bases and J by 2 bases; unmatched bases: 11. In nucleotides, the CDR3 is TGTGCCAGTTCGGAGCGGGAAGGGTACACAGATACGCAGTATTTT. Translating it yields CASSEREGYTDTQYF.

The rearrangement joins TRBV7-2 to TRBJ1-2; D is undetermined. V was pared by 0 bases and J by 7 bases, with 9 bases between. This CDR3 is built from 13 residues. Germline values: CDR1 SGHTA, CDR2 FQGNSA. The CDR3 here is CASSLAEAAGYTF. The CDR3 region has the DNA TGTGCCAGCAGCTTAGCGGAAGCGGCTGGCTACACCTTC.

The chain uses TRBV19 and TRBJ1-1, with TRBD1 matching 7 bases. The germline CDR1 and CDR2 sequences are LNHDA and SQIVND (reference sequence). The CDR3 contains 17 residues. Trimming cost V 7 bases and J 0 bases; bases outside gene matches: 14. The CDR3 protein is CASTPLIDRVVNTEAFF. Written as DNA, the CDR3 is TGTGCCAGTACCCCACTCATTGACAGGGTGGTGAACACTGAAGCTTTCTTT. The whole variable domain, remainder taken from reference TRBV19 and TRBJ1-1, is DGGITQSPKYLFRKEGQNVTLSCEQNLNHDAMYWYRQDPGQGLRLIYYSQIVNDFQKGDIAEGYSVSREKKESFPLTVTSAQKNPTAFYLCASTPLIDRVVNTEAFFGQGTRLTVV.

The V call is TRBV11-2, the J call TRBJ2-6, with unresolved D. The CDR3 is 17 residues long. In germline, CDR1 is SGHAT, CDR2 FQNNGV. V was trimmed by 0 bases and J by 0 bases, leaving 9 bases between them. CDR3: CASSLDLFLSGANVLTF. Here the CDR3 DNA reads TGTGCCAGCAGCTTAGATTTATTCCTCTCTGGGGCCAACGTCCTGACTTTC.

This clone showed up just once. The chain uses TRBV6-1 and TRBJ2-5; perhaps TRBD2 as D (6 bases). The CDR3 is 13 residues long. Trimming left V 6 bases short and J 3 bases short, with 11 bases between. Per germline, CDR1 MNHNS and CDR2 SASEGT. CDR3 residues: CASSGSGKETQYF. Here the CDR3 DNA reads TGTGCCAGCAGCGGTAGCGGAAAAGAGACCCAGTACTTC.

This sequence joins TRBV6-1 and TRBJ2-1; 7 nucleotides match TRBD1. The CDR3 runs 15 residues. In germline, CDR1 is MNHNS, CDR2 SASEGT. The V and J ends lost 8 bases and 7 bases, in that order; junction bases with no gene match: 14. CDR3 amino acids: CASGQALSYVNEQFF. The CDR3 coding sequence is TGTGCCAGCGGACAGGCCTTAAGCTATGTTAATGAGCAGTTCTTC.

CDR3 sequence: CASSPRQGDQPQHF. The CDR3 DNA reads as TGTGCCAGCAGTCCTAGACAGGGCGATCAGCCCCAGCATTTT. The genes are TRBV6-5 and TRBJ1-5, with 7 bases fitting TRBD1. The CDR3 sequence is 14 residues long. The ends lost 5 bases at V and 5 bases at J; junction bases unmatched: 6. CDR1 and CDR2 from the germline V gene are MNHEY and SVGAGI.

This clone was recorded once. V is TRBV10-1 and J is TRBJ2-2; TRBD1 might be the D (6 bases). This CDR3 is built from 21 residues. The germline V gene encodes CDR1 WNHNN and CDR2 SYGVQD (reference sequence). V lost 3 bases, J lost 0 bases, and 26 bases lay in between. DNA of the CDR3: TGCGCCAGCAGTGAAAATGAGTGGACAGTGGATACCGGTGCGAACACCGGGGAGCTGTTTTTT. Amino acid sequence: CASSENEWTVDTGANTGELFF.

This chain joins TRBV19 and TRBJ2-1; no definite D call. The CDR3 sequence is 15 residues long. The germline V and J ends were trimmed by 10 bases and 0 bases, with 16 bases remaining between them. CDR1 and CDR2 from the germline V gene are LNHDA and SQIVND (reference sequence). The CDR3 loop reads CATSSSPSSYNEQFF. The CDR3 DNA reads as TGTGCCACCTCGAGCTCCCCTAGCTCCTACAATGAGCAGTTCTTC.